These 9 T cell receptor beta chains came from one sample sequenced in a study of CD8+CD57+ T cells in acquired aplastic anemia. The use of genomic DNA as template underpinned the TCR beta VDJ and CDR3 profiling. TCRdb fed the reads into MiXCR, producing one record per CDR3 protein. The top ten hold around 1.1% of the sample, which has approximately 180,000 distinct CDR3 sequences, around 50% seen once. Sequencing was done on patients that had shown CD8+CD57+ cell expansion by flow cytometry. Sequencing was performed on sorted CD4+, CD8+, or CD8+CD57+ T cells (not recorded which) from PBMCs. Receptor source: a human donor with aplastic anemia.

The CDR3 region is CATSDESGRPFF. Written as DNA, the CDR3 is TGTGCCACCAGTGATGAGTCAGGGAGACCGTTTTTT. The V gene is TRBV24-1, the J gene TRBJ2-2, with D perhaps being TRBD1 or TRBD2 (5 bases each). The V and J ends lost 3 bases and 16 bases respectively, with 14 bases between them. The CDR3 spans 12 residues. Germline V gives CDR1 KGHDR, CDR2 SFDVKD.

This clonotype was observed at least ten times. The chain has TRBV7-8 and TRBJ1-3; 8 positions agree with TRBD1. CDR3 size: 14 residues. Germline lookup yields CDR1 SGHVS and CDR2 FQNEAQ. Germline trimming cut 5 bases from V and 2 bases from J; bases unmatched to any gene: 2. The CDR3 loop reads CASSGRGPGNTIYF. The CDR3 DNA follows: TGTGCCAGCAGCGGCAGGGGGCCTGGAAACACCATATATTTT.

This clonotype was counted ten times or more. This rearrangement joins TRBV5-1 to TRBJ2-7; D is uncertain. The CDR3 is 14 residues long. The V gene lost 4 bases and the J gene lost 7 bases, with 18 bases spanning the gap. Germline V lookup: CDR1 SGHRS, CDR2 YFSETQ. CDR3 nucleotide sequence: TGCGCCAGCAGCGATTTGGGTGGGCCCTTGGAGCAGTACTTC. Translating it yields CASSDLGGPLEQYF.

The genes are TRBV6-2 or TRBV6-3 and TRBJ2-3; the match to TRBD2 covers 13 bases. This CDR3 is built from 20 residues. The ends lost 2 bases at V and 4 bases at J; junction bases unmatched: 15. Germline loops: CDR1 MNHEY, CDR2 SVGEGT. The CDR3 loop is CASSYHLTSGGAGRADTQYF. The CDR3 DNA reads TGTGCCAGCAGTTACCACCTAACTAGCGGGGGGGCCGGGAGGGCAGATACGCAGTATTTT.

This clonotype has a count of ten or more. The junction does not match germline at one end; this may be a read error. The genes are TRBV7-2 and TRBJ2-5, with 12 positions matching TRBD2. There are 13 residues in the CDR3. CDR1 SGHTA and CDR2 FQGNSA come from the germline V gene. DNA for the CDR3: TGTGCCAGCAGCTCAGGACTAGCGGGGAGGAGCGCTTTC. Translation gives CASSSGLAGRSAF.

The gene calls are TRBV2 and TRBJ2-1, with TRBD2 matching over 8 bases. The CDR3 has 15 amino acids. V lost 8 bases, J lost 2 bases, and 8 bases stayed unmatched. CDR1 and CDR2 from the germline V gene are SNHLY and FYNNEI. CDR3 bases: TGTGCCAGCGTAGAAGGACTAGCCACCTACAATGAGCAGTTCTTC. Translated: CASVEGLATYNEQFF.

On this clonotype: Being one base from a much bigger clone, this may be a read error. V usage is TRBV25-1 and J usage is TRBJ2-5; D is perhaps TRBD1 (6 bases). CDR3 length: 17 residues. Germline CDR1 reads MGHDK; CDR2 reads SYGVNS. CDR3 amino acids: CASSDLTGDLRQGTQYF. The DNA for the CDR3 is TGTGCCAGCAGTGACCTGACAGGCGACCTCCGACAAGGGACCCAGTACTTC.

The chain carries TRBV20-1 and TRBJ1-5, with 7 bases matching TRBD1. J lost 5 bases, V lost 5 bases, and 3 bases had no gene match. This CDR3 region has 12 residues. Germline CDR1 and CDR2: DFQATT and SNEGSKA (reference sequence). CDR3 residues: CSAYRGDQPQHF. The CDR3 DNA reads as TGCAGTGCTTACAGGGGCGATCAGCCCCAGCATTTT.

This clonotype was seen a few times. Being one base from a much bigger clone, this may be a read error. The V and J genes are TRBV4-2 and TRBJ1-2, with TRBD1 matching 8 bases. J was trimmed by 4 bases and V by 2 bases; bases with no gene match: 9. Looked up from germline, CDR1 is LGHNA and CDR2 is YNFKEQ. The CDR3 consists of 16 residues. The CDR3 loop reads CASSQRTTGVTYGYTF. The CDR3, as DNA: TGTGCCAGCAGCCAACGAACGACAGGGGTTACCTATGGCTACACCTTC.